The present T cell receptor beta chain was sequenced within a study of PD-1 blockade in classical Hodgkin lymphoma. Regarding the study as a whole: The authors have not defined what causes the repertoire differences, possibly disease activity or prior therapy.

Time point of the sample: newly diagnosed, previously untreated cHL patient sample. It was by magnetic negative selection that CD4+ T cells were purified from thawed PBMCs. The method was immunoSEQ multiplex PCR; TCRdb's version includes in-frame clones alone and lacks a portion of them. The table lists 20,000 to 25,000 clones, 75% to 90% of them singletons. Worth noting for this clone: Its cognate antigen is unknown.

V was shortened by 4 bases and J by 13 bases, with 15 bases between the two germline ends. Germline CDR1 SGHRS, CDR2 YFSETQ. This CDR3 is built from 12 residues. Source material: CD4+ T cells from blood. The chain carries TRBV5-1 and TRBJ2-1; D remains unclear. The clonotype originates from a human donor with classical Hodgkin lymphoma. CDR3 sequence: CASSPEGNHQFF. CDR3 in DNA: TGCGCCAGCAGCCCGGAAGGAAATCACCAGTTCTTC.